A selection of T cell receptor beta chains follows, all from one sample in a study of human T cells and chemical hapten exposure. Using its own MiXCR run on the RACE reads, TCRdb lists one record per CDR3 protein. Here the sample spans approximately 92,000 distinct CDR3 sequences, 10% to 12% being singletons. Sequenced here: whole blood, sampled in connection with sensitization to the hapten diphenylcyclopropenone (DPC). The source of these receptors is a woman in her 40s with alopecia areata. Some clones in this sample may be carry-over from other donors' samples. CDR3s include the opening cysteine and the closing phenylalanine or tryptophan. Fields, in order: CDR3 length, D gene, V gene, clone size, J gene, CDR3 protein, CDR3 DNA. The D gene is left open where the match is weak. Clone sizes are given selectively: once, few, many, or a class where the clone is expanded.

cdr3_length: 16
d_call: .
v_call: TRBV16
clone_size: many
j_call: TRBJ1-5
cdr3_aa: CASSQRGTDTGQPQHF
cdr3_nt: TGTGCCAGCAGCCAACGGGGTACCGACACGGGTCAGCCCCAGCATTTT

cdr3_length: 13
d_call: .
v_call: TRBV30
clone_size: few
j_call: TRBJ1-2
cdr3_aa: CAWSTGTNYGYTF
cdr3_nt: TGTGCCTGGAGTACCGGGACGAACTATGGCTACACCTTC

cdr3_length: 11
d_call: .
v_call: TRBV19
clone_size: once
j_call: TRBJ1-1
cdr3_aa: CASSMVTEAFF
cdr3_nt: TGTGCCAGTAGTATGGTCACTGAAGCTTTCTTT

cdr3_length: 16
d_call: TRBD2
v_call: TRBV15
clone_size: few
j_call: TRBJ2-5
cdr3_aa: CATSRDVAGAQETQYF
cdr3_nt: TGTGCCACCAGCAGAGATGTAGCGGGGGCCCAAGAGACCCAGTACTTC

cdr3_length: 12
d_call: .
v_call: TRBV4-1
clone_size: many
j_call: TRBJ2-5
cdr3_aa: CASSQEKQTQYF
cdr3_nt: TGCGCCAGCAGCCAAGAGAAACAGACCCAGTACTTC

cdr3_length: 14
d_call: .
v_call: TRBV11-3
clone_size: many
j_call: TRBJ2-1
cdr3_aa: CASSLGQTNNEQFF
cdr3_nt: TGTGCCAGCAGCTTAGGGCAGACCAACAATGAGCAGTTCTTC

cdr3_length: 15
d_call: .
v_call: TRBV6-5
clone_size: few
j_call: TRBJ2-3
cdr3_aa: CASSLLGGRTDTQYF
cdr3_nt: TGTGCCAGCAGTCTGCTGGGGGGGCGCACAGATACGCAGTATTTT

cdr3_length: 15
d_call: TRBD2
v_call: TRBV20-1
clone_size: few
j_call: TRBJ2-7
cdr3_aa: CSARESSGGDYEQYF
cdr3_nt: TGCAGTGCTAGAGAGTCTAGCGGGGGGGATTACGAGCAGTACTTC

cdr3_length: 17
d_call: .
v_call: TRBV21-1
clone_size: .
j_call: TRBJ1-1
cdr3_aa: CASSNSPRDNWNTEAFF
cdr3_nt: TGTGCCAGCAGCAACTCCCCGAGGGACAACTGGAACACTGAAGCTTTCTTT

cdr3_length: 16
d_call: TRBD1
v_call: TRBV9
clone_size: .
j_call: TRBJ1-3
cdr3_aa: CASSVDGQGYGNTIYF
cdr3_nt: TGTGCCAGCAGCGTAGACGGACAGGGATATGGAAACACCATATATTTT

cdr3_length: 16
d_call: .
v_call: TRBV6-1
clone_size: .
j_call: TRBJ1-5
cdr3_aa: CASSESSGYGNQPQHF
cdr3_nt: TGTGCCAGCAGTGAAAGCTCCGGTTACGGCAATCAGCCCCAGCATTTT